This T cell receptor beta chain was captured in a study of blood T cell repertoires in COVID-19. Study context: Sites across the United States, Italy and Spain contributed samples from acute and convalescent COVID-19.

V dropped 6 bases and J dropped 1 base, with 19 bases sitting between them. The CDR3 runs 17 residues. From germline, CDR1 is PRHDT and CDR2 FYEKMQ (reference sequence). Measured with immunoSEQ multiplex PCR; TCRdb has only the in-frame clones, and not every one. The table records 430,000 or so clones, roughly 90% of them present only once. The chain recombines TRBV13 with TRBJ1-3; D not certain. Sequencing input: PBMCs or T cells enriched from blood (not recorded which). The origin of this receptor is a young woman who had been exposed to COVID-19. The CDR3 loop is CASREIGHRGSGNTIYF. Written as DNA, the CDR3 is TGTGCCAGCAGAGAAATAGGTCATCGGGGTTCTGGAAACACCATATATTTT.